Shown below are 26 T cell receptor beta chains from a single sample sequenced in a study of T cell clonotyping in hematopoietic cell transplantation. Time point in this sample: recipient sample about 28 days before transplant, after cytoreduction. Method: immunoSEQ multiplex PCR; TCRdb's copy keeps in-frame clones and lacks some. This sample has approximately 22,000 clones; roughly 90% occur once, and the top ten carry 3.7%. This sample comprised peripheral blood mononuclear cells, obtained before stem cell transplant. The receptors come from a man between 18 and 29 years old with biphenotypic leukemia. Some clones in this sample may be carry-over from other donors' samples.

V gene TRBV25-1 combines with J gene TRBJ1-1, with 7 positions matching TRBD1. Germline V gives CDR1 MGHDK, CDR2 SYGVNS. The CDR3 is made up of 13 amino acids. With 6 bases clipped from V and 1 base from J, the junction kept 2 bases outside the gene matches. The CDR3 spells CASRRGPNTEAFF. DNA for the CDR3: TGTGCCAGCAGGAGGGGGCCGAACACTGAAGCTTTCTTT. Full variable domain (missing parts from reference TRBV25-1 and TRBJ1-1): EADIYQTPRYLVIGTGKKITLECSQTMGHDKMYWYQQDPGMELHLIHYSYGVNSTEKGDLSSESTVSRIRTEHFPLTLESARPSHTSQYLCASRRGPNTEAFFGQGTRLTVV.

J is TRBJ2-3 and V is TRBV9; weak D call: TRBD2 (6 bases). The germline V gene encodes CDR1 SGDLS and CDR2 YYNGEE. The CDR3 runs to 18 residues. V dropped 2 bases and J dropped 2 bases, with 21 bases sitting between them. CDR3 residues: CASSVGAGRLSITDTQYF. DNA of the CDR3: TGTGCCAGCAGCGTGGGAGCGGGCCGCTTAAGTATCACAGATACGCAGTATTTT.

This clone was seen once. This rearrangement joins TRBV7-9 to TRBJ2-7; TRBD1 matches 9 bases. This CDR3 contains 16 residues. V shed 4 bases, J shed 4 bases, and the junction held 11 bases outside the gene matches. Per the germline V gene, CDR1 is SEHNR and CDR2 is FQNEAQ (reference sequence). The CDR3 DNA is TGTGCCAGCAGCTCCCCCGGGACAGGGACTCGGTACGAGCAGTACTTC. It specifies CASSSPGTGTRYEQYF.

V is TRBV6-4 and J is TRBJ2-2; no clear D. V was pared by 2 bases and J by 1 base, with 8 bases between. The CDR3 has 15 amino acids. Germline V gene lookup returns CDR1 MRHNA and CDR2 SNTAGT. CDR3 protein: CASSDRPGNTGELFF. In DNA form, the CDR3 reads TGTGCCAGCAGTGACCGGCCGGGGAACACCGGGGAGCTGTTTTTT.

The genes are TRBV4-2 and TRBJ2-3, with 14 bases lining up with TRBD2. This CDR3 region has 16 residues. Germline V lookup: CDR1 LGHNA, CDR2 YNFKEQ. J lost 1 base, V lost 5 bases, and 2 bases had no gene match. The CDR3 DNA follows: TGTGCCAGCAGCACGGGACTAGCGGGGGGCACAGATACGCAGTATTTT. This codes for CASSTGLAGGTDTQYF.

The chain carries TRBV7-2 and TRBJ2-3; D possibly corresponds to TRBD1 (7 bases). The V end lost 1 base, the J end lost 3 bases, and 11 bases lay between the germline ends. CDR1 and CDR2 from the germline V gene are SGHTA and FQGNSA. The CDR3 consists of 15 residues. The DNA for the CDR3 is TGTGCCAGCAGCTTAGTGTCAGGGGGGACAGATACGCAGTATTTT. This codes for CASSLVSGGTDTQYF.

About this clone itself: The junction departs from germline at one end; a sequencing error may be responsible. V usage is TRBV7-2 and J usage is TRBJ1-2, with D perhaps matching TRBD1 (5 bases). This CDR3 has 17 amino acids. The germline V gene has CDR1 SGHTA and CDR2 FQGNSA. CDR3 nucleotides: TGTGCCAGCAGCCTAGCGACAGCTATGACCTACTTCTATGGCTACACCTTC. This sequence encodes CASSLATAMTYFYGYTF.

The V gene is TRBV19, the J gene TRBJ1-1, with TRBD1 matching 7 bases. Germline V gene data show CDR1 as LNHDA and CDR2 as SQIVND (reference sequence). The length of the CDR3 is 11 residues. J lost 8 bases, V lost 8 bases, and 5 bases had no gene match. The CDR3 DNA reads TGTGCCAGTCGACAGGGTTCGGAAGCTTTCTTT. The encoded protein is CASRQGSEAFF.

This rearrangement joins TRBV4-2 to TRBJ1-5, with D tentatively TRBD1 (5 bases). V dropped 1 base and J dropped 5 bases, with 18 bases sitting between them. CDR1 and CDR2 from the germline V gene are LGHNA and YNFKEQ. The CDR3 is 17 amino acids. This chain's CDR3 is CASSQVFGLDKDQPQHF. The CDR3 DNA is TGTGCCAGCAGCCAAGTTTTCGGGCTGGACAAGGATCAGCCCCAGCATTTT.

V and J are TRBV5-1 and TRBJ1-5; D remains unclear. V was pared by 4 bases and J by 5 bases, with 13 bases between. The CDR3 runs to 14 residues. CDR1 and CDR2 from the germline V gene are SGHRS and YFSETQ. Here the CDR3 reads CASSPGGRDQPQHF. The CDR3 DNA reads as TGCGCCAGCAGCCCCGGTGGGCGGGATCAGCCCCAGCATTTT.

The chain is built from TRBV6-5 and TRBJ2-7; D not resolved. Trimming removed 2 bases from V and 5 bases from J, with 16 bases in between. Germline V CDR1 and CDR2: MNHEY, SVGAGI. The CDR3 is 15 amino acids. CDR3 loop: CASSYVPHAVHEQYF. DNA for the CDR3: TGTGCCAGCAGTTACGTACCCCATGCCGTCCACGAGCAGTACTTC.

The genes are TRBV27 and TRBJ1-5; D uncertain. CDR3 length: 13 amino acids. Germline CDR1 is MNHEY and CDR2 is SMNVEV (reference sequence). The V end was cut by 6 bases, the J end by 3 bases, with 9 bases between. The CDR3 is CASRIQFNQPQHF. In DNA form, the CDR3 reads TGTGCCAGCAGAATACAGTTCAATCAGCCCCAGCATTTT.

The V call is TRBV6-1, the J call TRBJ2-7; TRBD2 matches 9 bases. Trimming took 9 bases from V and 2 from J; bases not matched to a gene: 8. Per germline, CDR1 MNHNS and CDR2 SASEGT. This CDR3 has 14 residues. This CDR3 is CASYLLAGPYEQYF. CDR3 nucleotides: TGTGCCAGTTATCTACTAGCGGGCCCCTACGAGCAGTACTTC.

The chain carries TRBV10-3 and TRBJ1-2, with 11 bases that match TRBD1. CDR3 length equals 18 residues. After removal of 1 base from V and 0 bases from J, the junction contained 7 bases not matched to a gene. Germline V gives CDR1 ENHRY, CDR2 SYGVKD. CDR3 sequence: CAISEFPDRGQTNYGYTF. In DNA, the CDR3 is TGTGCCATCAGTGAGTTCCCGGACAGGGGGCAAACTAACTATGGCTACACCTTC.

The J gene is TRBJ1-2, the V gene TRBV6-5; no firm D call. V dropped 6 bases and J dropped 8 bases, with 19 bases sitting between them. Germline V CDR1 and CDR2: MNHEY, SVGAGI. The CDR3 covers 14 residues. The CDR3 bases are TGTGCCAGCAGCCAGGCTGTGGCCGTTGAGGGCTACACCTTC. It encodes CASSQAVAVEGYTF.

The chain is built from TRBV19 and TRBJ2-5; possibly TRBD1 for D (6 bases). V lost 5 bases to trimming and J lost 2 bases, with 15 bases between them. CDR3 size: 15 residues. Germline V gene data show CDR1 as LNHDA and CDR2 as SQIVND (reference sequence). The CDR3 DNA sequence: TGTGCCAGTAGTGTTGGAGGACAGCAACAAGAGACCCAGTACTTC. Translation gives CASSVGGQQQETQYF.

This chain joins TRBV30 and TRBJ1-1; 7 nucleotides align to TRBD1. The ends lost 1 base at V and 0 bases at J; junction bases unmatched: 11. The CDR3 sequence is 17 residues long. Germline lookup yields CDR1 GTSNPN and CDR2 SVGIG (reference sequence). The CDR3, as DNA: TGTGCCTGGAGTGCGGGACAGCTACTAGTATTGAACACTGAAGCTTTCTTT. Protein product: CAWSAGQLLVLNTEAFF.

This chain connects TRBV4-2 to TRBJ2-5, with D perhaps matching TRBD1 (6 bases). There are 16 residues in the CDR3. Germline-derived CDR1 and CDR2 are LGHNA and YNFKEQ. V lost 0 bases, J lost 2 bases, and 13 bases lay in between. The CDR3 here is CASSQEMGAGQETQYF. For the CDR3, the DNA is TGTGCCAGCAGCCAAGAAATGGGGGCCGGACAAGAGACCCAGTACTTC.

The J gene is TRBJ2-7, the V gene TRBV5-6, with D perhaps matching TRBD2 (5 bases). CDR3 size: 14 residues. Trimming stripped 6 bases from V and 4 bases from J, with 17 bases between. CDR1 is SGHDT and CDR2 is YYEEEE in the germline V gene. The CDR3 protein is CASTYKGRRYEQYF. CDR3 nucleotide sequence: TGTGCCAGCACCTACAAGGGCAGGAGGTACGAGCAGTACTTC.

The rearrangement uses TRBV11-2 and TRBJ1-2, with D perhaps matching TRBD1 (6 bases). Trimming shortened V by 1 base and J by 2 bases, and 11 bases separated the two germline ends. In germline, CDR1 is SGHAT, CDR2 FQNNGV. The CDR3 covers 15 residues. The CDR3 nucleotides read TGTGCCAGCAGCTTAGGGGTCACAGGGAACTATGGCTACACCTTC. Translation gives CASSLGVTGNYGYTF.

The V and J genes are TRBV30 and TRBJ1-2, with D perhaps TRBD1 (5 bases). CDR1 is GTSNPN, CDR2 SVGIG, per germline (reference sequence). This CDR3 spans 11 amino acids. As DNA, the CDR3 is TGTTCCGGGGGAGGTCGGGGTGGCTACACCTTC. Translating gives CSGGGRGGYTF.

This chain uses TRBV30 with TRBJ1-1; perhaps TRBD1 as D (5 bases). The CDR3 spans 12 residues. Per germline, CDR1 GTSNPN and CDR2 SVGIG (reference sequence). With 3 bases removed from V and 5 bases from J, the gap between germline ends came to 10 bases. The CDR3 protein is CAWSRDGTEAFF. In nucleotides, the CDR3 is TGTGCCTGGAGCAGGGATGGGACTGAAGCTTTCTTT.

This chain links TRBV4-1 with TRBJ2-7, with D perhaps matching TRBD1 (6 bases). The germline V and J ends were trimmed by 5 bases and 3 bases, with 14 bases remaining between them. Germline CDR1 reads MGHRA; CDR2 reads YSYEKL. The CDR3 runs 14 residues. The CDR3 spells CASSVQGRSYEQYF. The CDR3 DNA is TGCGCCAGCAGCGTACAGGGTAGGAGCTACGAGCAGTACTTC.

The chain recombines TRBV7-9 with TRBJ2-3, with D unclear. The CDR3 loop spans 13 amino acids. CDR1 is SEHNR and CDR2 is FQNEAQ in the germline V gene (reference sequence). The V end was cut by 0 bases, the J end by 3 bases, with 4 bases between. The CDR3 coding sequence is TGTGCCAGCAGCTTAGCCGCTACAGATACGCAGTATTTT. Its translation is CASSLAATDTQYF.

The rearrangement links TRBV10-3 to TRBJ2-3; 8 bases agree with TRBD2. The CDR3 is 14 amino acids. Germline CDR1 and CDR2: ENHRY and SYGVKD. Trimming at V came to 3 bases and at J to 3 bases, leaving 2 bases not matched to a gene. The CDR3 nucleotides read TGTGCCATCAGTGAAGCGGGAGTAACAGATACGCAGTATTTT. It specifies CAISEAGVTDTQYF.

This chain connects TRBV7-9 to TRBJ2-1; 11 nucleotides align to TRBD2. CDR3 length equals 19 residues. V shed 3 bases and J 0 bases; nucleotides not matched to a gene: 10. Germline V gene sequence: CDR1 SEHNR, CDR2 FQNEAQ (reference sequence). This chain's CDR3 is CASSFTGLAESSSYNEQFF. CDR3 sequence (DNA): TGTGCCAGCAGCTTCACGGGACTAGCGGAATCCAGCTCCTACAATGAGCAGTTCTTC.